The present T cell receptor beta chain was sequenced within a study of OX40 agonist ivuxolimab in advanced cancers. Study information: The study treated patients with ivuxolimab, an agonistic anti-OX40 (CD134) antibody. Allowance was made for prior anti-PD-1, anti-PD-L1 or anti-CTLA-4 therapy, and around 44% had some.

CDR1 and CDR2 (germline): MNHNY, SVGAGI (reference sequence). The CDR3 totals 16 residues. V trimming: 5 bases; J trimming: 4 bases; junction bases outside the gene matches: 9. About this clone: Its cognate antigen is unknown.

Measured with immunoSEQ multiplex PCR; TCRdb has only the in-frame clones, and not every one. This table holds under 40,000 clones, over 60% found once. Study results and caveats: More expanded clones were found, on average, in CD8+ than in CD4+ T cells.

This clonotype was obtained from an adult with an advanced solid tumor such as melanoma, head and neck, liver or kidney cancer. The J gene is TRBJ2-3, the V gene TRBV6-6; 10 bases line up with TRBD2. The material sequenced was CD4+ or CD8+ T cells sorted from blood, taken in a trial of the OX40 agonist ivuxolimab. The CDR3 protein is CASSPLAGAGADTQYF. The CDR3 bases are TGTGCCAGCAGTCCGCTAGCGGGAGCGGGGGCAGATACGCAGTATTTT.